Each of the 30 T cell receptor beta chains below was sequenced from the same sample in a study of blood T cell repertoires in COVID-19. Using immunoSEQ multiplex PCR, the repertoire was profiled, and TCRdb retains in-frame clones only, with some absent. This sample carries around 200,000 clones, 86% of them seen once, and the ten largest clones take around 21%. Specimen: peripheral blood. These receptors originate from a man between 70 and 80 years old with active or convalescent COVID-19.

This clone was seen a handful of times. The CDR3, as DNA: TGTGCCAGCAGCCCCCGGGACTTCGTAACCTACGAGCAGTACTTC. It codes for CASSPRDFVTYEQYF. The chain combines TRBV7-6 with TRBJ2-7; D is perhaps TRBD2 (6 bases). The CDR3 covers 15 residues. In germline, CDR1 is SGHVS, CDR2 FNYEAQ. Trimming left V 5 bases short and J 2 bases short, with 16 bases between.

DNA of the CDR3: TGTGCCTGGAGTGCCAGGAACAATCAGCCCCAGCATTTT. Protein: CAWSARNNQPQHF. V is TRBV30 and J is TRBJ1-5; D gene uncertain. This CDR3 is built from 13 residues. V lost 1 base to trimming and J lost 3 bases, with 7 bases between them. CDR1 and CDR2 (germline): GTSNPN, SVGIG (reference sequence). Full variable domain (rest looked up from reference TRBV30 and TRBJ1-5): SQTIHQWPATLVQPVGSPLSLECTVEGTSNPNLYWYRQAAGRGLQLLFYSVGIGQISSEVPQNLSASRPQDRQFILSSKKLLLSDSGFYLCAWSARNNQPQHFGDGTRLSIL.

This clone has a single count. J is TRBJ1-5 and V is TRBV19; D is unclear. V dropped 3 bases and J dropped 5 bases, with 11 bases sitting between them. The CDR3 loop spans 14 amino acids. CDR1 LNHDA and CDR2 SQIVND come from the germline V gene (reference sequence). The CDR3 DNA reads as TGTGCCAGTAGTATCCGAGGGATTGATCAGCCCCAGCATTTT. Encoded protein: CASSIRGIDQPQHF.

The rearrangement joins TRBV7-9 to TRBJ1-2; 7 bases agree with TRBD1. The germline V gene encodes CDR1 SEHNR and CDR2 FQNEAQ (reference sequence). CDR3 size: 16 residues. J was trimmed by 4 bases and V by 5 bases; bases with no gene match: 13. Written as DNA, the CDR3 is TGTGCCAGCAGCCCTGGGGACAGTGATGACCTCTATGGCTACACCTTC. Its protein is CASSPGDSDDLYGYTF. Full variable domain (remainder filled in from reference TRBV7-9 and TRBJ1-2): DTGVSQNPRHKITKRGQNVTFRCDPISEHNRLYWYRQTLGQGPEFLTYFQNEAQLEKSRLLSDRFSAERPKGSFSTLEIQRTEQGDSAMYLCASSPGDSDDLYGYTFGSGTRLTVV.

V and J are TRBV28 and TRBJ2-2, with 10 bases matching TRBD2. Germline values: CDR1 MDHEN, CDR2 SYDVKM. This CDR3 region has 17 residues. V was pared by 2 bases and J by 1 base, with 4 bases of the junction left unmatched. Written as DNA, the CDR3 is TGTGCCAGCAGTTTAGGGACTAGCGCTATGAACACCGGGGAGCTGTTTTTT. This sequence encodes CASSLGTSAMNTGELFF.

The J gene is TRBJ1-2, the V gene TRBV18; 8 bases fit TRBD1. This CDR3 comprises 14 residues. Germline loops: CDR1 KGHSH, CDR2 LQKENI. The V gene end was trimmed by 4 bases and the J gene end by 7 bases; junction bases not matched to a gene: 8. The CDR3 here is CASSLPDRDSGYTF. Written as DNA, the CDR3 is TGTGCCAGCTCACTCCCGGACAGGGATTCTGGCTACACCTTC.

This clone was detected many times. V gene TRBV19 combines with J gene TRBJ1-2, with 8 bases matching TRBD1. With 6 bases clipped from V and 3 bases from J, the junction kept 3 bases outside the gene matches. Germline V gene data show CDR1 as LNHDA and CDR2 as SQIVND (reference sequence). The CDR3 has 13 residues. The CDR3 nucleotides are TGTGCCAGTAGGACGGACAGGGACTATGGCTACACCTTC. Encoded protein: CASRTDRDYGYTF. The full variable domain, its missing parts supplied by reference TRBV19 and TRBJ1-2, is DGGITQSPKYLFRKEGQNVTLSCEQNLNHDAMYWYRQDPGQGLRLIYYSQIVNDFQKGDIAEGYSVSREKKESFPLTVTSAQKNPTAFYLCASRTDRDYGYTFGSGTRLTVV.

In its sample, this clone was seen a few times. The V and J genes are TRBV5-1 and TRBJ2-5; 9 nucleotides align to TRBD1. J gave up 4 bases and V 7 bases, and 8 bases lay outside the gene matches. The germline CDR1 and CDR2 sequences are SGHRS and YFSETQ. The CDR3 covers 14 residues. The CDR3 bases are TGCGCCAGCGATCCGGGACAGGGTGTAGAGACCCAGTACTTC. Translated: CASDPGQGVETQYF. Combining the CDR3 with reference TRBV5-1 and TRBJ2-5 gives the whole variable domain KAGVTQTPRYLIKTRGQQVTLSCSPISGHRSVSWYQQTPGQGLQFLFEYFSETQRNKGNFPGRFSGRQFSNSRSEMNVSTLELGDSALYLCASDPGQGVETQYFGPGTRLLVL.

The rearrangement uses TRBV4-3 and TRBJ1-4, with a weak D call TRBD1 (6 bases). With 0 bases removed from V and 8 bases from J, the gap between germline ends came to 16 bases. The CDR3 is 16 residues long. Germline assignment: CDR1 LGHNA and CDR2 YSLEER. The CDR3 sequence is CASSQDGLQGGEKLFF. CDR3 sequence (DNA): TGCGCCAGCAGCCAAGATGGGTTACAGGGTGGAGAAAAACTGTTTTTT.

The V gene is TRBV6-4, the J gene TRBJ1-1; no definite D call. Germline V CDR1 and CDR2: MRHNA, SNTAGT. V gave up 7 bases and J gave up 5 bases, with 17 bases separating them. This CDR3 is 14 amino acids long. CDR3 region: CASMRGLGSTEAFF. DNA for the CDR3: TGTGCCAGCATGAGAGGGTTAGGTTCGACTGAAGCTTTCTTT.

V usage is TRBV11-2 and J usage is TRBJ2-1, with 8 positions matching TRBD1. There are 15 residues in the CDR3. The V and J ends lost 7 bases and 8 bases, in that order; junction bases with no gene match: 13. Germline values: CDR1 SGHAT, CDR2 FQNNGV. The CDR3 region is CASTLGTGPPYEQFF. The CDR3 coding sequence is TGTGCCAGCACCCTCGGGACAGGTCCCCCCTATGAGCAGTTCTTC.

The CDR3 coding sequence is TGTGCCAGTAGTACACGACAGGAGCCCTACGAGCAGTACTTC. As protein: CASSTRQEPYEQYF. This chain links TRBV19 with TRBJ2-7; TRBD1 is a possible D gene (6 bases). Trimming cost V 4 bases and J 2 bases, with 12 bases left between them. The CDR3 covers 14 residues. CDR1 LNHDA and CDR2 SQIVND come from the germline V gene (reference sequence).

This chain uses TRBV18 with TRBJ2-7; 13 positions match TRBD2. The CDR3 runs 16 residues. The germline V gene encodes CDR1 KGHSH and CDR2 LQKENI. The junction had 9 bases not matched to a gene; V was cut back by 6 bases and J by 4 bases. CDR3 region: CASSRGLAGEAYEQYF. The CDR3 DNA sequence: TGTGCCAGCTCTCGCGGACTAGCGGGGGAGGCGTACGAGCAGTACTTC.

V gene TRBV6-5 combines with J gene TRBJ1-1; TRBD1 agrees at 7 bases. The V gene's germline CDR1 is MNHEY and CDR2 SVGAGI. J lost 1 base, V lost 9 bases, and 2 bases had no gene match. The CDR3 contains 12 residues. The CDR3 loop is CASGQANTEAFF. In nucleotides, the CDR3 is TGTGCCAGTGGACAGGCGAACACTGAAGCTTTCTTT.

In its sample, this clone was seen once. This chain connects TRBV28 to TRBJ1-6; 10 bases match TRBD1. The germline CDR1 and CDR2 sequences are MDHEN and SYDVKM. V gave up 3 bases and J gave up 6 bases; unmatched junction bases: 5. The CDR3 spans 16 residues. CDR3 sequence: CASSFPGTGVNSPLHF. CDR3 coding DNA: TGTGCCAGCAGTTTCCCCGGGACAGGGGTTAATTCACCCCTCCACTTT. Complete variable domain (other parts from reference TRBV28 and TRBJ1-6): DVKVTQSSRYLVKRTGEKVFLECVQDMDHENMFWYRQDPGLGLRLIYFSYDVKMKEKGDIPEGYSVSREKKERFSLILESASTNQTSMYLCASSFPGTGVNSPLHFGNGTRLTVT.

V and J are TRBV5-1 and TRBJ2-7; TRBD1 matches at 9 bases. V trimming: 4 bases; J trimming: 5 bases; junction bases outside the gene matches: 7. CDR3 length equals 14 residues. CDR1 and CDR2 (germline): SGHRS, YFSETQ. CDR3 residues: CASSPLDRGDEQYF. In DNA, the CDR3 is TGCGCCAGCAGCCCTCTGGACAGGGGTGACGAGCAGTACTTC. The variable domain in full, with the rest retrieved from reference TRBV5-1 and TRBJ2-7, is KAGVTQTPRYLIKTRGQQVTLSCSPISGHRSVSWYQQTPGQGLQFLFEYFSETQRNKGNFPGRFSGRQFSNSRSEMNVSTLELGDSALYLCASSPLDRGDEQYFGPGTRLTVT.

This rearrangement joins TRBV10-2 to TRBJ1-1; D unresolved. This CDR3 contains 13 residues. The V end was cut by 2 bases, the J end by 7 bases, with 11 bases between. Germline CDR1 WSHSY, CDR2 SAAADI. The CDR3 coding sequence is TGCGCCAGCAGTGAGGCAGCGCTTAATGAAGCTTTCTTT. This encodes CASSEAALNEAFF.

The CDR3: CASKRETGPGGYGYTF. The CDR3 DNA is TGCGCCAGCAAAAGGGAAACAGGGCCTGGCGGCTATGGCTACACCTTC. The chain is built from TRBV5-1 and TRBJ1-2; the D gene is possibly TRBD1 (6 bases). Germline assignment: CDR1 SGHRS and CDR2 YFSETQ. V lost 6 bases, J lost 4 bases, and 22 bases lay in between. The CDR3 totals 16 residues.

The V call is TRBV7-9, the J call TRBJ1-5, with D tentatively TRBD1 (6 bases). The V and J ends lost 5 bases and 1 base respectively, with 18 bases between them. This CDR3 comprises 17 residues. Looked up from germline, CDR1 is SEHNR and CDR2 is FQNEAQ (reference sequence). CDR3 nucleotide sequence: TGTGCCAGCAGCCGGGCCGAGGGCAGGGGAAGCAATCAGCCCCAGCATTTT. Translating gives CASSRAEGRGSNQPQHF.

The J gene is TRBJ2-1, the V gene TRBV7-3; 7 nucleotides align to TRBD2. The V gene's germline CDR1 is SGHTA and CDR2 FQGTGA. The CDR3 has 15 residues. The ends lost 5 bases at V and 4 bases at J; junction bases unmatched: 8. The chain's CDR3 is CASSPRLAAYNEQFF. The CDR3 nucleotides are TGTGCCAGCAGCCCCCGCCTAGCGGCATACAATGAGCAGTTCTTC.

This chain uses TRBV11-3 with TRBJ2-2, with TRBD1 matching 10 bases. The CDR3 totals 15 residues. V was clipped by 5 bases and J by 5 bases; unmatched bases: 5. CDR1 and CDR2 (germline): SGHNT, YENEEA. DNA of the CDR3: TGTGCCAGCAGCGCCGGACAGGGGGAAACCGGGGAGCTGTTTTTT. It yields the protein CASSAGQGETGELFF.

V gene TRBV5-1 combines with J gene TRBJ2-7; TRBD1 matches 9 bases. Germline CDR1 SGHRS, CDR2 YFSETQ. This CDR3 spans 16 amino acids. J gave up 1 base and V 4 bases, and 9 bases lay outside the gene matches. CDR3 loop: CASSPLGQGPSYEQYF. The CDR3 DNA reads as TGCGCCAGCAGCCCACTTGGACAGGGGCCTTCCTACGAGCAGTACTTC.

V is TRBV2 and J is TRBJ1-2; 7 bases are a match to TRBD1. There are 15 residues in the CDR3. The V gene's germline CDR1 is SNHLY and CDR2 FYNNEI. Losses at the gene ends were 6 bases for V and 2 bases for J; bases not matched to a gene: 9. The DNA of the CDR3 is TGTGCCAGCAGCGCAGATGGACAGGTGAACTATGGCTACACCTTC. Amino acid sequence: CASSADGQVNYGYTF.

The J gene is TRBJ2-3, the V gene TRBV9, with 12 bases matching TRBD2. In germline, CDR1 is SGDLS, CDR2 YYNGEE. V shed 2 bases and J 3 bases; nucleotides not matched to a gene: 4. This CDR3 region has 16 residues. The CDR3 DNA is TGTGCCAGCAGCGTCCGACTAGCGGGAGCGACAGATACGCAGTATTTT. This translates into CASSVRLAGATDTQYF.

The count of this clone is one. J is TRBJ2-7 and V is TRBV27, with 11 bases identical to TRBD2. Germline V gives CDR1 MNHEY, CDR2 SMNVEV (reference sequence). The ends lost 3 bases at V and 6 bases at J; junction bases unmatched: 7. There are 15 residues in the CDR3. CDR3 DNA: TGTGCCAGCAGTTTTCTAGCGGGAGGAGATCCCGAGCAGTACTTC. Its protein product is CASSFLAGGDPEQYF.

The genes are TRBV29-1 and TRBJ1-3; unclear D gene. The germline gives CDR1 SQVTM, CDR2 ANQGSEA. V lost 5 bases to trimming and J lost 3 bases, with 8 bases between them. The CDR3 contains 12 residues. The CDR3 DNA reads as TGCAGCGTTACTCTAAATGGAAACACCATATATTTT. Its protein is CSVTLNGNTIYF.

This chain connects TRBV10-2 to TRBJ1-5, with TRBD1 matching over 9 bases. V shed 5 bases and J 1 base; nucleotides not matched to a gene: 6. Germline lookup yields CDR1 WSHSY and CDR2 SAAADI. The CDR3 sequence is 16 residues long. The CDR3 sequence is CASSPGTGLSNQPQHF. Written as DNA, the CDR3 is TGCGCCAGCAGTCCCGGGACAGGGTTAAGCAATCAGCCCCAGCATTTT.

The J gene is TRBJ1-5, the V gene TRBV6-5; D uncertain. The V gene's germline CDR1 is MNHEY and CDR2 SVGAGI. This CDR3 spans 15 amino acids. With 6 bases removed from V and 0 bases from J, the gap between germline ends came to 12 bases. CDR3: CASRLGLNSNQPQHF. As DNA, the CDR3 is TGTGCCAGCAGACTAGGACTCAATAGCAATCAGCCCCAGCATTTT.

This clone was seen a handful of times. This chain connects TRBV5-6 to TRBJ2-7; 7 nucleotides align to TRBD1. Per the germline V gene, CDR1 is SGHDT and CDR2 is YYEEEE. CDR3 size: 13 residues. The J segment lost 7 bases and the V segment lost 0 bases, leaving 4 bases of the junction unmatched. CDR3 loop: CASSLGDSFEQYF. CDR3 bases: TGTGCCAGCAGCTTGGGGGACAGCTTTGAGCAGTACTTC.

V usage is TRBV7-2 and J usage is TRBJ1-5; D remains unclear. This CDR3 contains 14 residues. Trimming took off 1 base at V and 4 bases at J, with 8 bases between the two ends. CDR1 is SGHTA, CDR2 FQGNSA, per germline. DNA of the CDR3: TGTGCCAGCAGCTTAGTCCCGGGTAATCAGCCCCAGCATTTT. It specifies CASSLVPGNQPQHF.